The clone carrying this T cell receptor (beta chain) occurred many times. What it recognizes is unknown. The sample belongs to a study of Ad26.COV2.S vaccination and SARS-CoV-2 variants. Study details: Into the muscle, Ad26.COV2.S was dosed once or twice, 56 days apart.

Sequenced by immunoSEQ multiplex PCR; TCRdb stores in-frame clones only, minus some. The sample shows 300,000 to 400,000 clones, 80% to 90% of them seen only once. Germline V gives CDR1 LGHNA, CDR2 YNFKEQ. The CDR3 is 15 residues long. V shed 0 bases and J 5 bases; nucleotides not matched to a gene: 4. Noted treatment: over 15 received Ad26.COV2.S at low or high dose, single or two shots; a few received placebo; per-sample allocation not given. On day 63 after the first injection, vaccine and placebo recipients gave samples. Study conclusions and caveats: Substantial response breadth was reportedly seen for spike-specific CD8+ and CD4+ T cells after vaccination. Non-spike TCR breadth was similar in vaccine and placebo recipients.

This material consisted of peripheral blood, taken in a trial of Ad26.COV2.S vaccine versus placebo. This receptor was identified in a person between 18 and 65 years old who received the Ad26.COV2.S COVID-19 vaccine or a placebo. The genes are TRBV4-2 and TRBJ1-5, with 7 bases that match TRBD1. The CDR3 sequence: CASSQERQGDQPQHF. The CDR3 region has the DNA TGTGCCAGCAGCCAAGAAAGACAGGGTGATCAGCCCCAGCATTTT.